This T cell receptor (beta chain) was recovered during a study of cytomegalovirus exposure and HLA in healthy donors. Trimming removed 5 bases at V and 8 bases at J, with 9 bases between. This CDR3 spans 11 amino acids. Germline CDR1 reads SNHLY; CDR2 reads FYNNEI. Whole-study findings and limits: Earlier findings revealed that most TCR beta V segments proved productive either about 90% or about 30% of the time. The later analysis indicated that the majority of CMV-associated TCR beta chains appeared HLA-restricted.

PCR primers comprised 60 Vbeta and 13 Jbeta primers. Some clones are missing from TCRdb's copy, which holds only in-frame ones; the method was immunoSEQ multiplex PCR. The sample yields approximately 190,000 clones, about 87% seen once. About this clone: Its cognate antigen is unknown.

This clonotype was sampled from a man aged 30 to 45 in good health and CMV-seronegative. Source material: PBMCs. The chain employs TRBV2 and TRBJ1-2, with D unresolved. The DNA for the CDR3 is TGTGCCAGCAGTACTCGATTGGGCTACACCTTC. Translating gives CASSTRLGYTF.